This is a list of T cell receptor beta chains from one sample in a study of blood T cell repertoires in COVID-19. Produced via immunoSEQ multiplex PCR; TCRdb's table is partial and in-frame only. In the table there are about 64,000 clones, 80% to 90% of which are singletons. The sequenced sample consisted of peripheral blood. These receptors were collected from a man aged 40-50 years with acute or convalescent COVID-19. Both conserved end residues are part of each CDR3. D genes are given only for firm matches. Size tells how often a clone was seen (once, few, many) or the class of an expanded clone, and some rows leave it out.

CDR3 DNA: TGTGCTAGTGGTTTGGTTTTGCGGGGTGCAGCAGATACGCAGTATTTT
CDR3 protein: CASGLVLRGAADTQYF
clone size: NA
D gene: NA
CDR3 length: 16
J gene: TRBJ2-3
V gene: TRBV12-5

CDR3 DNA: TGTGCCAGCAGGACAGGAGAGACAGATACGCAGTATTTT
CDR3 protein: CASRTGETDTQYF
clone size: NA
D gene: TRBD1
CDR3 length: 13
J gene: TRBJ2-3
V gene: TRBV19

CDR3 DNA: TGTGCCAGCAGCTTGCTCTATTACAATGAGCAGTTCTTC
CDR3 protein: CASSLLYYNEQFF
clone size: NA
D gene: NA
CDR3 length: 13
J gene: TRBJ2-1
V gene: TRBV5-6

CDR3 DNA: TGTGCCATCGGGATTGCGGGTAATCAGCCCCAGCATTTT
CDR3 protein: CAIGIAGNQPQHF
clone size: NA
D gene: NA
CDR3 length: 13
J gene: TRBJ1-5
V gene: TRBV10-3

CDR3 DNA: TGTGCCAGTGGTAGGGGGGAGGGAAACACTGAAGCTTTCTTT
CDR3 protein: CASGRGEGNTEAFF
clone size: NA
D gene: NA
CDR3 length: 14
J gene: TRBJ1-1
V gene: TRBV19

CDR3 DNA: TGCAGCGTTGAAGCCCCCCGGGTCGGTCGCTACACCTTC
CDR3 protein: CSVEAPRVGRYTF
clone size: NA
D gene: NA
CDR3 length: 13
J gene: TRBJ1-2
V gene: TRBV29-1

CDR3 DNA: TGTGCCAGCAGCCAATCCGAATCTAGCGGGCTCACAGATACGCAGTATTTT
CDR3 protein: CASSQSESSGLTDTQYF
clone size: NA
D gene: TRBD2
CDR3 length: 17
J gene: TRBJ2-3
V gene: TRBV4-2

CDR3 DNA: TGTGCCAGCAGTTACACGGCCGGGGAGCTGTTTTTT
CDR3 protein: CASSYTAGELFF
clone size: NA
D gene: NA
CDR3 length: 12
J gene: TRBJ2-2
V gene: TRBV6-5

CDR3 DNA: TGTGCCAGCGTCAGGACAGGAGGTCGAGTATCCCTCCACTTT
CDR3 protein: CASVRTGGRVSLHF
clone size: few
D gene: TRBD1
CDR3 length: 14
J gene: TRBJ1-6
V gene: TRBV28

CDR3 DNA: TGTGCCAGCAGCCAAGGGCCCAGGGCAGATGGCTACACCTTC
CDR3 protein: CASSQGPRADGYTF
clone size: NA
D gene: NA
CDR3 length: 14
J gene: TRBJ1-2
V gene: TRBV4-2

CDR3 DNA: TGTGCCAGCAGCTTGGCCAAACTAGCGGGTGGGGCAGATACGCAGTATTTT
CDR3 protein: CASSLAKLAGGADTQYF
clone size: NA
D gene: TRBD2
CDR3 length: 17
J gene: TRBJ2-3
V gene: TRBV5-4

CDR3 DNA: TGTGCCAGCAGTTACTCTCAGGGCTACACTGAAGCTTTCTTT
CDR3 protein: CASSYSQGYTEAFF
clone size: NA
D gene: NA
CDR3 length: 14
J gene: TRBJ1-1
V gene: TRBV6-2/TRBV6-3

CDR3 DNA: TGCGCCAGCAGCCTAAATACAGGGGGTAACTATGGCTACACCTTC
CDR3 protein: CASSLNTGGNYGYTF
clone size: NA
D gene: TRBD1
CDR3 length: 15
J gene: TRBJ1-2
V gene: TRBV4-1

CDR3 DNA: TGTGCCTGGAGTCCCTATTCGGCAGGGGCATATAGCAATCAGCCCCAGCATTTT
CDR3 protein: CAWSPYSAGAYSNQPQHF
clone size: NA
D gene: NA
CDR3 length: 18
J gene: TRBJ1-5
V gene: TRBV30

CDR3 DNA: TGTGCCAGCAGTTACTACAAAGACAGTCCTAACTATGGCTACACCTTC
CDR3 protein: CASSYYKDSPNYGYTF
clone size: NA
D gene: NA
CDR3 length: 16
J gene: TRBJ1-2
V gene: TRBV6-6

CDR3 DNA: TGTGCCAGCAGTTACGGGGGACAGGGACGTGGCTACACCTTC
CDR3 protein: CASSYGGQGRGYTF
clone size: NA
D gene: TRBD1
CDR3 length: 14
J gene: TRBJ1-2
V gene: TRBV6-5

CDR3 DNA: TGCGCCAGCAGTCCTCAGGGAAGATTCAACGAGCAGTACTTC
CDR3 protein: CASSPQGRFNEQYF
clone size: many
D gene: NA
CDR3 length: 14
J gene: TRBJ2-7
V gene: TRBV10-1

CDR3 DNA: TGCGCCAGCAGGACAATTAGCGGTAGCACAGATACGCAGTATTTT
CDR3 protein: CASRTISGSTDTQYF
clone size: NA
D gene: NA
CDR3 length: 15
J gene: TRBJ2-3
V gene: TRBV5-1

CDR3 DNA: TGTGCCAGTAGTTACAGGGGGCTGGGAGTGAACACTGAAGCTTTCTTT
CDR3 protein: CASSYRGLGVNTEAFF
clone size: NA
D gene: TRBD1
CDR3 length: 16
J gene: TRBJ1-1
V gene: TRBV19

CDR3 DNA: TGTGCCAGCAGTTTATTTCCGGGTAATCAGCCCCAGCATTTT
CDR3 protein: CASSLFPGNQPQHF
clone size: once
D gene: NA
CDR3 length: 14
J gene: TRBJ1-5
V gene: TRBV28

CDR3 DNA: TGCAGTGCCTACACAGATACGCAGTATTTT
CDR3 protein: CSAYTDTQYF
clone size: NA
D gene: NA
CDR3 length: 10
J gene: TRBJ2-3
V gene: TRBV20-1

CDR3 DNA: TGTGCCAGCAGTACCCGGGTTGCCCCTCTGGAGTACTTC
CDR3 protein: CASSTRVAPLEYF
clone size: NA
D gene: NA
CDR3 length: 13
J gene: TRBJ2-7
V gene: TRBV2

CDR3 DNA: TGTGCCAGCAGTGTGGGGGGGAAGGGTTCACCCCTCCACTTT
CDR3 protein: CASSVGGKGSPLHF
clone size: NA
D gene: NA
CDR3 length: 14
J gene: TRBJ1-6
V gene: TRBV2